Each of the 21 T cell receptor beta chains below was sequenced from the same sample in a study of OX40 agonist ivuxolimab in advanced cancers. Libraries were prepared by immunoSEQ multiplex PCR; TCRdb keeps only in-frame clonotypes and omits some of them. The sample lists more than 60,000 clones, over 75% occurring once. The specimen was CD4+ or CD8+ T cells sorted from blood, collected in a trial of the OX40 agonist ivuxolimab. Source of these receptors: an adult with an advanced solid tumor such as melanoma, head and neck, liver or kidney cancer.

The CDR3 region has the DNA TGTGCCAGCAGCATACAGGGAAGGGTCGACACTGAAGCTTTCTTT. Translating gives CASSIQGRVDTEAFF. This chain uses TRBV7-9 with TRBJ1-1; tentative D call: TRBD1 (6 bases). Deletions cut 5 bases from V and 3 bases from J, with 16 bases between. This CDR3 region has 15 residues. From germline, CDR1 is SEHNR and CDR2 FQNEAQ (reference sequence).

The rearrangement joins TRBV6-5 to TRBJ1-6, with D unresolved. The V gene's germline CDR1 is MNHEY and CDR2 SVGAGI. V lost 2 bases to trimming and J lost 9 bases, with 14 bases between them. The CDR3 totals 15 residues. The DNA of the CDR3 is TGTGCCAGCAGTTACGAGAATAGTGGCGGTTCACCCCTCCACTTT. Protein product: CASSYENSGGSPLHF.

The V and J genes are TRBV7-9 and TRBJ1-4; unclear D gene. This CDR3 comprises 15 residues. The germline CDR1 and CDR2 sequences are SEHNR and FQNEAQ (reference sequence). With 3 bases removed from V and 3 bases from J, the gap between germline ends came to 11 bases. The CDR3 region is CASSLSLTANEKLFF. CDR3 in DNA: TGTGCCAGCAGCTTGAGTCTGACGGCTAATGAAAAACTGTTTTTT.

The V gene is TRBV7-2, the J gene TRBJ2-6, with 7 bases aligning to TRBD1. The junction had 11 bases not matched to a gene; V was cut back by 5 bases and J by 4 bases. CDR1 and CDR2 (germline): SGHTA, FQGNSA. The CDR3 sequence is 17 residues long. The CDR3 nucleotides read TGTGCCAGCAGCCAACGACAGGGTCAGGGCGGGGCCAACGTCCTGACTTTC. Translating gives CASSQRQGQGGANVLTF.

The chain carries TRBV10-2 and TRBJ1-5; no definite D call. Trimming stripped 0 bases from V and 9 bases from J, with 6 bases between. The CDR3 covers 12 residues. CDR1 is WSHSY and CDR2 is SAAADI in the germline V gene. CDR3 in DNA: TGCGCCAGCAGTGAGTCGCCTCGGCCCCAGCATTTT. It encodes CASSESPRPQHF.

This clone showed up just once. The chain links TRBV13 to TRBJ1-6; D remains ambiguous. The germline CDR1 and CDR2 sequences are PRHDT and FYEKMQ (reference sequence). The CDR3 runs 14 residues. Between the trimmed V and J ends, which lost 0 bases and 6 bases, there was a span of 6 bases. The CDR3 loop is CASSLGHFNSPLHF. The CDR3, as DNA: TGTGCCAGCAGCTTAGGTCACTTTAATTCACCCCTCCACTTT.

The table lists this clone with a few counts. The CDR3 bases are TGTGCCAGCTGTATCGGGGGCTCCTACAATGAGCAGTTCTTC. Translation gives CASCIGGSYNEQFF. This chain joins TRBV28 and TRBJ2-1; a weak D match, TRBD2 (6 bases). Germline CDR1 is MDHEN and CDR2 is SYDVKM. V gave up 8 bases and J gave up 0 bases, with 11 bases separating them. This CDR3 has 14 residues.

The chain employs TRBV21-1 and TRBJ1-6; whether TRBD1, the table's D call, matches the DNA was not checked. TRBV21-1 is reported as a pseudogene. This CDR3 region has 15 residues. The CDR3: CASSKELGAGSPLHF. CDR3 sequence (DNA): TGTGCCAGCAGCAAAGAGCTGGGGGCAGGTTCACCCCTCCACTTT.

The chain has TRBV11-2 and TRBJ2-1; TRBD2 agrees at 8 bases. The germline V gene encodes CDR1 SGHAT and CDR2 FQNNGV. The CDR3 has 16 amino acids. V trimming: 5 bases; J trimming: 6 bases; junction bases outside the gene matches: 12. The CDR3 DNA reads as TGTGCCAGCAGCCCCACGGGGGGGTCTGAGGTCAATGAGCAGTTCTTC. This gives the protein CASSPTGGSEVNEQFF.

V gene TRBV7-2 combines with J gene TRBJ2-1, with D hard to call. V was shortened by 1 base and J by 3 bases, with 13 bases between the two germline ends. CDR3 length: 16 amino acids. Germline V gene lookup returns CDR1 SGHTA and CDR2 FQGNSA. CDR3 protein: CASSLEWARSYNEQFF. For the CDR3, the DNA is TGTGCCAGCAGCTTAGAATGGGCTAGAAGCTACAATGAGCAGTTCTTC.

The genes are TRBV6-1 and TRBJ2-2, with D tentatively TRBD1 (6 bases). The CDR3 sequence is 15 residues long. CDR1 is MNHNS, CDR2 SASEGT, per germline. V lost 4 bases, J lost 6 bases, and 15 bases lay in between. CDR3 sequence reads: CASSGNRAGSGELFF. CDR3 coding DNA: TGTGCCAGCAGTGGAAACAGGGCCGGCTCCGGGGAGCTGTTTTTT.

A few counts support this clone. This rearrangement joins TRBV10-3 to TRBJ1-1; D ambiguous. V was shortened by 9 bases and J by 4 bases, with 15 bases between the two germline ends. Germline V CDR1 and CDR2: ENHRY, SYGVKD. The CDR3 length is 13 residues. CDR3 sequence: CAISRPGATEAFF. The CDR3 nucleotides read TGTGCCATAAGTCGGCCAGGAGCCACTGAAGCTTTCTTT.

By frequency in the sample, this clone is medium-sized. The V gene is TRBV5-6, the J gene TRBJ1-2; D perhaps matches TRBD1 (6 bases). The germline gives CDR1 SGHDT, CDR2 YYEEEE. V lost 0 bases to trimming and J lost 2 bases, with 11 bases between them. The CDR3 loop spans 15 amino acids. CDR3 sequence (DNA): TGTGCCAGCAGCTTGGCCCCGGGGGCGAACTATGGCTACACCTTC. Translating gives CASSLAPGANYGYTF.

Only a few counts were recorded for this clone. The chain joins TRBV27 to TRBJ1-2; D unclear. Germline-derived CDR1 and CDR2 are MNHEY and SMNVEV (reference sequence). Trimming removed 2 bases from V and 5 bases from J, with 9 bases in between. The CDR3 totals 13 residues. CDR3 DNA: TGTGCCAGCAGTTTAAAGGGATTTTATGGCTACACCTTC. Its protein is CASSLKGFYGYTF.

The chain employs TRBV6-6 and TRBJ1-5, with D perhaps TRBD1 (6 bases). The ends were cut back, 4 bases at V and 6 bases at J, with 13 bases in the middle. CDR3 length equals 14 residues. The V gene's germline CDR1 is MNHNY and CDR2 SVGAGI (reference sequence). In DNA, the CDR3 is TGTGCCAGCAGTTCGCAGGGGATGGGTCAGCCCCAGCATTTT. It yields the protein CASSSQGMGQPQHF.

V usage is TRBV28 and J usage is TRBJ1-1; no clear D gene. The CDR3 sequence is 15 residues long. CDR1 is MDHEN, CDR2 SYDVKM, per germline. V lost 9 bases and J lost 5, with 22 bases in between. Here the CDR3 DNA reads TGTGCCAGTTTTACGCCGCGACCAAGTAAGACTGAAGCTTTCTTT. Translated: CASFTPRPSKTEAFF.

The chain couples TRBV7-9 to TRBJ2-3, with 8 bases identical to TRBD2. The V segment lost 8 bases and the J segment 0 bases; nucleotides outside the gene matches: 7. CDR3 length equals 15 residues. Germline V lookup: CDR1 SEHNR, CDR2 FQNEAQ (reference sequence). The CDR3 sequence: CASALAGISTDTQYF. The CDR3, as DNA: TGTGCCAGCGCCTTAGCGGGAATCAGCACAGATACGCAGTATTTT.

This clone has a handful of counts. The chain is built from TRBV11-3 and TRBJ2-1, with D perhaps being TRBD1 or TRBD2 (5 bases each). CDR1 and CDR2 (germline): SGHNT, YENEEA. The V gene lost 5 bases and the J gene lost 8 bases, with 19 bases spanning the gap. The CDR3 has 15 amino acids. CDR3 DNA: TGTGCCAGCAGCCGAGGGGACCGACCTAAGGATGAGCAGTTCTTC. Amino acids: CASSRGDRPKDEQFF.

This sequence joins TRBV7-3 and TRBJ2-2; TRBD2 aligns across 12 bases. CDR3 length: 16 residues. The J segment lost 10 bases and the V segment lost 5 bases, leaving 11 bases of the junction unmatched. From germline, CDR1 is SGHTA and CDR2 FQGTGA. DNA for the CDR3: TGTGCCAGCAGCCAGGCTAGCGGGAGGGCCCTCGAGGAGCTGTTTTTT. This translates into CASSQASGRALEELFF.

In DNA form, the CDR3 reads TGTGCCAGCATCCGAAGCGGGAGGTCTTACAATGAGCAGTTCTTC. Its translation is CASIRSGRSYNEQFF. The gene calls are TRBV7-9 and TRBJ2-1; 9 bases align to TRBD2. V shed 7 bases, J shed 4 bases, and the junction held 8 bases outside the gene matches. From germline, CDR1 is SEHNR and CDR2 FQNEAQ (reference sequence). This CDR3 is built from 15 residues.

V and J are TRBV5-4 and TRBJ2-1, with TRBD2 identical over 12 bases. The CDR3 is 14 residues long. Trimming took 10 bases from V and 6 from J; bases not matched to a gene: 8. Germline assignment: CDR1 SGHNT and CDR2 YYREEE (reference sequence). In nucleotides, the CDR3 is TGTGCCGGACTATCTAGCGGGAGGGCCAATGAGCAGTTCTTC. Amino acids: CAGLSSGRANEQFF.